Shown below are 18 T cell receptor beta chains from a single sample sequenced in a study of early T cells in non-severe SARS-CoV-2 infection. In TCRdb, the 5' RACE reads were re-called with MiXCR into one record per CDR3 protein. The data contain 57,000 or so distinct CDR3 sequences, about 5.6% of them singletons. The sample consisted of whole blood. The receptors shown here come from an adult who was a healthcare worker with PCR-confirmed SARS-CoV-2 infection or an uninfected control (not recorded which).

This clonotype was seen repeatedly, ten times or more. The chain couples TRBV5-4 to TRBJ2-1; TRBD2 matches at 9 bases. The junction had 11 bases not matched to a gene; V was cut back by 4 bases and J by 9 bases. The V gene's germline CDR1 is SGHNT and CDR2 YYREEE (reference sequence). The length of the CDR3 is 15 residues. DNA for the CDR3: TGTGCCAGCAGCCATGGCGGGGTAGCGGGAGTTGAGCAGTTCTTC. Translated: CASSHGGVAGVEQFF.

This clonotype was seen ten or more times. The chain joins TRBV5-5 to TRBJ1-2; possible D gene TRBD1, 6 bases. Deletions cut 4 bases from V and 8 bases from J, with 24 bases between. The CDR3 covers 16 residues. Germline CDR1 SGHKS, CDR2 YYEKEE (reference sequence). The CDR3 DNA is TGTGCCAGCAGCCCCACCGACAGGACGGAGTTCAGGGGCTACACCTTC. Protein: CASSPTDRTEFRGYTF.

This clonotype came up many times. The J gene is TRBJ2-7, the V gene TRBV10-1, with D uncertain. In germline, CDR1 is WNHNN, CDR2 SYGVQD (reference sequence). The CDR3 totals 13 residues. Trimming took 8 bases from V and 6 from J, leaving 17 bases between them. CDR3 coding DNA: TGCGCCAGCCGGCCAAACCCCGGCTCCGAGCAGTACTTC. Protein: CASRPNPGSEQYF.

In this sample, this clonotype turned up many times. The V gene is TRBV25-1, the J gene TRBJ1-2; D perhaps matches TRBD1 (5 bases). The CDR3 totals 12 residues. Germline V lookup: CDR1 MGHDK, CDR2 SYGVNS. V lost 11 bases and J 7 bases, leaving 17 bases between the germline ends. The CDR3 DNA is TGTGCCTACCGGGTGGGGGATGGTGGCTACACCTTC. It encodes CAYRVGDGGYTF.

The chain carries TRBV12-3 or TRBV12-4 and TRBJ1-2, with a possible D match to TRBD1 (5 bases). The CDR3 has 14 residues. Trimming removed 5 bases at V and 2 bases at J, with 12 bases between. The CDR3 nucleotides read TGTGCCAGCAGTACGGGCCCAGGGAACTATGGCTACACCTTC. This encodes CASSTGPGNYGYTF.

This clonotype was detected ten times or more. This sequence joins TRBV11-2 and TRBJ1-1; 7 nucleotides line up with TRBD1. This CDR3 is 15 amino acids long. The V and J ends lost 5 bases and 1 base, in that order; junction bases with no gene match: 7. Germline V gives CDR1 SGHAT, CDR2 FQNNGV. In nucleotides, the CDR3 is TGTGCCAGCAGCATCCGGACAGGCGAGAACACTGAAGCTTTCTTT. Amino acid sequence: CASSIRTGENTEAFF.

This clonotype was seen repeatedly, ten times or more. J is TRBJ2-1 and V is TRBV29-1; 12 positions agree with TRBD2. In germline, CDR1 is SQVTM, CDR2 ANQGSEA. This CDR3 region has 15 residues. Trimming at V came to 4 bases and at J to 6 bases, leaving 7 bases not matched to a gene. The CDR3 loop is CSVGGGTSGSNEQFF. Here the CDR3 DNA reads TGCAGCGTTGGAGGGGGGACTAGCGGGTCCAATGAGCAGTTCTTC.

The V and J genes are TRBV7-2 and TRBJ2-3, with D maybe TRBD2 (6 bases). The V gene's germline CDR1 is SGHTA and CDR2 FQGNSA. The CDR3 has 16 amino acids. V was pared by 2 bases and J by 2 bases, with 14 bases between. CDR3 sequence reads: CASSLKGTDYTDTQYF. For the CDR3, the DNA is TGTGCCAGCAGCTTAAAGGGGACTGATTACACAGATACGCAGTATTTT.

Ten or more counts support this clonotype. V usage is TRBV6-5 and J usage is TRBJ2-7; perhaps TRBD2 as D (6 bases). The CDR3 sequence is 14 residues long. The V end was cut by 7 bases, the J end by 0 bases, with 13 bases between. Per the germline V gene, CDR1 is MNHEY and CDR2 is SVGAGI. The CDR3 sequence is CASTLDGGSYEQYF. The CDR3 DNA sequence: TGTGCCAGCACTCTCGACGGGGGCTCCTACGAGCAGTACTTC.

This clonotype was seen a handful of times. This chain links TRBV19 with TRBJ2-1, with D maybe TRBD1 (5 bases). Germline CDR1 LNHDA, CDR2 SQIVND (reference sequence). This CDR3 spans 16 amino acids. V was trimmed by 4 bases and J by 4 bases, leaving 17 bases between them. The CDR3 loop reads CASSNTRVRVYNEQFF. The DNA of the CDR3 is TGTGCCAGTAGTAACACCCGGGTCAGGGTGTACAATGAGCAGTTCTTC.

This clonotype was recorded many times. The V call is TRBV24-1, the J call TRBJ2-2; no clear D gene. Trimming cost V 5 bases and J 7 bases, with 7 bases left between them. There are 12 residues in the CDR3. Germline V gene sequence: CDR1 KGHDR, CDR2 SFDVKD. In DNA, the CDR3 is TGTGCCACCAGTGGTATAATCGGGGAGCTGTTTTTT. Translated: CATSGIIGELFF.

This clonotype was recorded at least ten times. The rearrangement joins TRBV29-1 to TRBJ1-1; unclear D gene. CDR3 length equals 13 residues. V gave up 4 bases and J gave up 4 bases, with 13 bases separating them. CDR1 and CDR2 from the germline V gene are SQVTM and ANQGSEA. DNA of the CDR3: TGCAGCGTTGTTGCTACTGGGGTCACTGAAGCTTTCTTT. Protein: CSVVATGVTEAFF.

The sample holds a few counts of this clonotype. The CDR3 region has the DNA TGTGCCAGCAGCTTAGAGACAGTGCTAGCGGGGGGGCCCTTAGCCAAAAACATTCAGTACTTC. It codes for CASSLETVLAGGPLAKNIQYF. The genes are TRBV5-6 and TRBJ2-4, with 12 bases matching TRBD2. The trim removed 2 bases at V and 0 bases at J, leaving 15 bases unmatched. Germline loops: CDR1 SGHDT, CDR2 YYEEEE. CDR3 length: 21 amino acids.

The chain's CDR3 is CASSFPGNTIYF. CDR3 coding DNA: TGTGCCAGCAGCTTCCCTGGAAACACCATATATTTT. The V gene is TRBV7-2, the J gene TRBJ1-3, with no clear D. Germline V CDR1 and CDR2: SGHTA, FQGNSA. V lost 3 bases to trimming and J lost 2 bases, with 2 bases between them. The CDR3 is 12 residues long.

The chain carries TRBV7-2 and TRBJ2-3; tentatively, D is TRBD1 or TRBD2 (6 bases each). V dropped 4 bases and J dropped 2 bases, with 13 bases sitting between them. The CDR3 totals 15 residues. CDR1 is SGHTA, CDR2 FQGNSA, per germline. CDR3 in DNA: TGTGCCAGCAGCTCTGCGGGACAATACACAGATACGCAGTATTTT. Its translation is CASSSAGQYTDTQYF.

This clonotype showed up just a few times. The genes are TRBV29-1 and TRBJ2-7, with a possible D match to TRBD1 (6 bases). V was trimmed by 2 bases and J by 0 bases, leaving 11 bases between them. This CDR3 has 14 amino acids. Germline CDR1 and CDR2: SQVTM and ANQGSEA. The CDR3 reads CSVEIPGVSYEQYF. The CDR3, as DNA: TGCAGCGTTGAAATCCCAGGGGTCTCCTACGAGCAGTACTTC.

This chain joins TRBV24-1 and TRBJ2-2; TRBD2 aligns across 7 bases. In germline, CDR1 is KGHDR, CDR2 SFDVKD. CDR3 length: 15 residues. V was clipped by 4 bases and J by 6 bases; unmatched bases: 7. The CDR3 bases are TGTGCCACCAGTGACCCCGGACGGGGGGCCGGGGAGCTGTTTTTT. Translating gives CATSDPGRGAGELFF.

The chain recombines TRBV19 with TRBJ1-2, with no clear D. V was cut by 5 bases and J by 1 base, with 8 bases left in between. Germline CDR1 is LNHDA and CDR2 is SQIVND (reference sequence). This CDR3 is built from 13 residues. CDR3 bases: TGTGCCAGTAGTTACTCGGGTAACTATGGCTACACCTTC. Translated, it gives CASSYSGNYGYTF.